This paragraph reports one TCR beta chain. Individuals drawn from 20 to 25 US areas were roughly 18 to 95 years old. Exposed volunteers were people who met a COVID-19 case within 2 weeks before study entry. Data came from immunoSEQ multiplex PCR; TCRdb stores just in-frame clones and leaves some out. The sample holds about 430,000 clones; approximately 90% are singletons and the top ten take 1.4% to 1.5%. This sample is drawn from a study of blood T cell repertoires in COVID-19. Overall study: Sample material is recorded as cDNA or gDNA derived from T cells, B-cell-depleted T cells, or PBMCs.

V was pared by 6 bases and J by 1 base, with 3 bases of the junction left unmatched. The CDR3 is 14 amino acids. Germline assignment: CDR1 MNHEY and CDR2 SVGAGI. The chain uses TRBV6-5 and TRBJ1-1; 9 bases align to TRBD1. This TCR was recovered from a woman under 30 who had been exposed to COVID-19. Specimen: PBMCs or T cells enriched from blood (not recorded which). DNA of the CDR3: TGTGCCAGCAGGGGACAGGGATCGAACACTGAAGCTTTCTTT. Amino acid sequence: CASRGQGSNTEAFF.